These 16 T cell receptor beta chains share one sample of origin, sequenced in a study of blood T cell repertoires in COVID-19. This table comes from immunoSEQ multiplex PCR, and its TCRdb copy is limited to in-frame clones, with some not included. The table has roughly 200,000 clones, over 80% seen once; the top ten hold over 1%. Sequenced material: PBMCs or T cells enriched from blood (not recorded which). These receptors were collected from a man younger than 45 who had recovered from COVID-19.

The J gene is TRBJ2-2, the V gene TRBV18; D not resolved. The CDR3 covers 13 residues. V lost 6 bases, J lost 5 bases, and 10 bases lay in between. The germline gives CDR1 KGHSH, CDR2 LQKENI. This CDR3 reads CASSELQTGELFF. The CDR3 nucleotides read TGTGCCAGCTCGGAGCTGCAGACCGGGGAGCTGTTTTTT.

The rearrangement links TRBV5-1 to TRBJ1-1, with a tentative D call TRBD1 (5 bases). The CDR3 sequence is 16 residues long. The germline V gene encodes CDR1 SGHRS and CDR2 YFSETQ. Deletions cut 1 base from V and 2 bases from J, with 15 bases between. CDR3: CASSLPKRDPNTEAFF. CDR3 DNA sequence: TGCGCCAGCAGCTTGCCAAAGCGGGACCCTAACACTGAAGCTTTCTTT.

V gene TRBV30 combines with J gene TRBJ1-5; 9 positions agree with TRBD1. Trimming took 1 base from V and 7 from J; bases not matched to a gene: 5. There are 14 residues in the CDR3. Germline lookup yields CDR1 GTSNPN and CDR2 SVGIG (reference sequence). CDR3 nucleotides: TGTGCCTGGAGTGACGGGACAGGGTTACAGCCCCAGCATTTT. It translates to CAWSDGTGLQPQHF.

V gene TRBV18 combines with J gene TRBJ1-1; D may be TRBD1 (6 bases). The germline V and J ends were trimmed by 3 bases and 1 base, with 15 bases remaining between them. This CDR3 spans 16 amino acids. Germline V gene sequence: CDR1 KGHSH, CDR2 LQKENI. The CDR3, as DNA: TGTGCCAGCTCACCCCTATCGGACAGAAAGAACACTGAAGCTTTCTTT. It specifies CASSPLSDRKNTEAFF.

The gene calls are TRBV7-9 and TRBJ1-2; a possible D gene is TRBD1 (5 bases). Germline CDR1 is SEHNR and CDR2 is FQNEAQ (reference sequence). The CDR3 sequence is 14 residues long. V shed 0 bases and J shed 6 bases, with 11 bases lying between them. The CDR3 DNA follows: TGTGCCAGCAGCTTAGCGCGACAGAGCGATGGCTACACCTTC. Residues: CASSLARQSDGYTF.

The rearrangement joins TRBV7-9 to TRBJ1-2; D gene unclear. The length of the CDR3 is 12 residues. Germline values: CDR1 SEHNR, CDR2 FQNEAQ (reference sequence). The ends were cut back, 0 bases at V and 7 bases at J, with 6 bases in the middle. CDR3 DNA: TGTGCCAGCAGCTTAGCGCGGTCTGGCTACACCTTC. Translation gives CASSLARSGYTF.

The chain is built from TRBV11-2 and TRBJ2-5; D gene unclear. V was pared by 1 base and J by 5 bases, with 5 bases between. This CDR3 is built from 12 residues. The germline V gene encodes CDR1 SGHAT and CDR2 FQNNGV. CDR3 sequence: CASSLVLETQYF. The CDR3, as DNA: TGTGCCAGCAGCTTAGTCTTGGAGACCCAGTACTTC.

The genes are TRBV11-2 and TRBJ1-4, with TRBD1 identical over 7 bases. Unmatched junction bases numbered 11, after V lost 5 bases and J lost 8 bases. This CDR3 comprises 15 residues. CDR1 is SGHAT and CDR2 is FQNNGV in the germline V gene. The CDR3, as DNA: TGTGCCAGCAGCGCGACCCGGGACAGATACGAAAAACTGTTTTTT. Its protein product is CASSATRDRYEKLFF.

The chain has TRBV5-5 and TRBJ1-5; no clear D gene. Trimming left V 0 bases short and J 0 bases short, with 7 bases between. Per the germline V gene, CDR1 is SGHKS and CDR2 is YYEKEE (reference sequence). This CDR3 contains 15 residues. CDR3 bases: TGTGCCAGCAGCTTGGAACTTTATAGCAATCAGCCCCAGCATTTT. It is translated as CASSLELYSNQPQHF. Based on the CDR3 plus reference TRBV5-5 and TRBJ1-5, the full variable domain is DAGVTQSPTHLIKTRGQQVTLRCSPISGHKSVSWYQQVLGQGPQFIFQYYEKEERGRGNFPDRFSARQFPNYSSELNVNALLLGDSALYLCASSLELYSNQPQHFGDGTRLSIL.

This clone was seen once. The chain has TRBV10-2 and TRBJ2-7, with D hard to call. Germline lookup yields CDR1 WSHSY and CDR2 SAAADI. Trimming left V 3 bases short and J 0 bases short, with 9 bases between. The CDR3 runs 14 residues. CDR3 in amino acids: CASSDETLSYEQYF. CDR3 nucleotide sequence: TGCGCCAGCAGTGATGAGACTCTCTCCTACGAGCAGTACTTC.

The CDR3 reads CASSLAGTNYNEQFF. The DNA of the CDR3 is TGCGCCAGCAGCTTGGCCGGGACAAACTACAATGAGCAGTTCTTC. The chain recombines TRBV5-1 with TRBJ2-1; D may be TRBD1 (6 bases). The CDR3 length is 15 residues. CDR1 and CDR2 from the germline V gene are SGHRS and YFSETQ. V dropped 0 bases and J dropped 3 bases, with 10 bases sitting between them.

This chain joins TRBV5-1 and TRBJ1-1; 9 nucleotides agree with TRBD1. Germline assignment: CDR1 SGHRS and CDR2 YFSETQ. The J segment lost 5 bases and the V segment lost 4 bases, leaving 6 bases of the junction unmatched. The CDR3 consists of 14 residues. The CDR3 spells CASSAAGQGTEAFF. The DNA for the CDR3 is TGCGCCAGCAGCGCCGCCGGACAGGGGACTGAAGCTTTCTTT.

This CDR3 reads CASSSGGADYGYTF. The DNA of the CDR3 is TGTGCCAGTAGCTCAGGGGGCGCTGACTATGGCTACACCTTC. This chain joins TRBV19 and TRBJ1-2; 8 bases align to TRBD1. The germline V gene has CDR1 LNHDA and CDR2 SQIVND (reference sequence). The CDR3 is 14 amino acids. After removal of 6 bases from V and 3 bases from J, the junction contained 6 bases not matched to a gene. Looking up the rest from reference TRBV19 and TRBJ1-2 gives the full variable domain: DGGITQSPKYLFRKEGQNVTLSCEQNLNHDAMYWYRQDPGQGLRLIYYSQIVNDFQKGDIAEGYSVSREKKESFPLTVTSAQKNPTAFYLCASSSGGADYGYTFGSGTRLTVV.

This clone has only one observation. This rearrangement joins TRBV6-4 to TRBJ2-1; 8 positions agree with TRBD2. The CDR3 is 15 residues long. Germline lookup yields CDR1 MRHNA and CDR2 SNTAGT. V was pared by 2 bases and J by 5 bases, with 5 bases of the junction left unmatched. Here the CDR3 reads CASSDKAGANNEQFF. The CDR3 nucleotides are TGTGCCAGCAGTGACAAAGCGGGGGCTAACAATGAGCAGTTCTTC.

V is TRBV30 and J is TRBJ1-1, with D hard to call. The CDR3 consists of 13 residues. V was pared by 3 bases and J by 5 bases, with 13 bases between. CDR1 and CDR2 from the germline V gene are GTSNPN and SVGIG (reference sequence). The DNA for the CDR3 is TGTGCCTGGAGCGAAATGGTGGCTACTGAAGCTTTCTTT. Its translation: CAWSEMVATEAFF.

The chain is built from TRBV23-1 and TRBJ2-5; 8 nucleotides align to TRBD2. TRBV23-1 has ORF status, its function being uncertain. CDR3 length: 16 residues. The ends lost 0 bases at V and 3 bases at J; junction bases unmatched: 6. The CDR3 reads CASSQSEELAEETQYF. CDR3 sequence (DNA): TGCGCCAGCAGTCAATCGGAGGAACTAGCGGAAGAGACCCAGTACTTC.